Described below is a single T cell receptor (beta chain) sequence and its context. Its cognate antigen is unknown. The CDR3 length is 14 residues. Trimming took 5 bases from V and 2 from J; bases not matched to a gene: 2. The V gene's germline CDR1 is SGHAT and CDR2 FQDESV (reference sequence). The data derive from a study of beta chain features in type 1 diabetes. Broader study findings: There was a moderate but significant shortening of TCRB CDR3s in all four CD4+ subsets of Type 1 diabetes patients.

The whole isolated RNA underwent reverse transcription, so sequencing captured expressed TCRB transcripts. Some clones are missing from TCRdb's copy, which holds only in-frame ones; the method was immunoSEQ multiplex PCR. The sample includes over 600,000 clones, under 15% of them seen just once. This sequence was found in a man aged 30-40 years with type 1 diabetes. Source material: naive CD4+ T cells from blood. The chain combines TRBV11-1 with TRBJ1-1, with TRBD1 identical over 10 bases. For the CDR3, the DNA is TGTGCCAGCAGCCCGACAGGGGGCAACACTGAAGCTTTCTTT. Translating gives CASSPTGGNTEAFF.